What follows are 14 T cell receptor beta chains derived from one specimen sequenced in a study of response to subunit inactivated influenza vaccine. One entry per CDR3 protein results from TCRdb running MiXCR on the RT-PCR reads. The table shows roughly 760,000 distinct CDR3 sequences, with 21% occurring only once. The material was PBMCs from blood, obtained around 5 days after vaccination. Receptors originate from a man in his fifties who received an inactivated influenza vaccine.

This chain joins TRBV12-3 or TRBV12-4 and TRBJ2-5; TRBD1 aligns across 12 bases. V shed 1 base and J 9 bases; nucleotides not matched to a gene: 9. The CDR3 spans 16 residues. The CDR3 nucleotides read TGTGCCAGCAGTTTAGGGGGACAGGGGGCAAAGACGGCCCAGTACTTC. This sequence encodes CASSLGGQGAKTAQYF.

The CDR3 DNA is TGTGCCAGCAGCTTTGGGGGAGTGGCCCCCGGGGAGCTGTTTTTT. It codes for CASSFGGVAPGELFF. The V gene is TRBV7-2, the J gene TRBJ2-2, with D possibly being TRBD1 or TRBD2 (5 bases each). CDR1 and CDR2 (germline): SGHTA, FQGNSA. Trimming shortened V by 3 bases and J by 6 bases, and 14 bases separated the two germline ends. The length of the CDR3 is 15 residues.

This clonotype has just a few counts. The chain joins TRBV7-8 to TRBJ2-7; D possibly corresponds to TRBD1 (6 bases). The CDR3 is 14 amino acids. CDR1 and CDR2 from the germline V gene are SGHVS and FQNEAQ. V shed 5 bases and J shed 0 bases, with 11 bases lying between them. As DNA, the CDR3 is TGTGCCAGCAGCCGACAGGCCGCCTCCTACGAGCAGTACTTC. This translates into CASSRQAASYEQYF.

At least ten counts were recorded for this clonotype. The rearrangement joins TRBV4-2 to TRBJ2-3; 7 bases map to TRBD1. The CDR3 is made up of 15 amino acids. The J segment lost 2 bases and the V segment lost 3 bases, leaving 5 bases of the junction unmatched. CDR1 and CDR2 from the germline V gene are LGHNA and YNFKEQ. In nucleotides, the CDR3 is TGTGCCAGCAGCCAGGCTGACAGGGTCACAGATACGCAGTATTTT. Its translation: CASSQADRVTDTQYF.

V gene TRBV28 combines with J gene TRBJ2-7, with D perhaps matching TRBD1 (6 bases). The CDR3 consists of 14 residues. Trimming pared 6 bases from V and 6 bases from J, leaving 18 bases between. Per the germline V gene, CDR1 is MDHEN and CDR2 is SYDVKM. The CDR3 bases are TGTGCCAGCAGACCGGGTGGTACCAGGGGCGAGCAGTACTTC. Amino acid sequence: CASRPGGTRGEQYF.

V is TRBV5-5 and J is TRBJ2-7; 7 nucleotides line up with TRBD1. The length of the CDR3 is 15 residues. CDR1 is SGHKS and CDR2 is YYEKEE in the germline V gene (reference sequence). Trimming removed 2 bases from V and 4 bases from J; junction bases left unmatched: 9. The CDR3 region has the DNA TGTGCCAGCAGCTTAGCGACAGGGATATCGTACGAGCAGTACTTC. Residues: CASSLATGISYEQYF.

CDR3 sequence: CASSVVLTAQETQYF. The CDR3, as DNA: TGTGCCAGCAGCGTCGTACTGACAGCTCAAGAGACCCAGTACTTC. The J gene is TRBJ2-5, the V gene TRBV7-9; D is possibly TRBD1 (5 bases). The CDR3 has 15 amino acids. Looked up from germline, CDR1 is SEHNR and CDR2 is FQNEAQ (reference sequence). Trimming left V 5 bases short and J 2 bases short, with 15 bases between.

This clonotype appeared a few times. The chain carries TRBV20-1 and TRBJ2-5; TRBD2 aligns across 12 bases. Germline V CDR1 and CDR2: DFQATT, SNEGSKA (reference sequence). The CDR3 length is 21 residues. V shed 0 bases and J 5 bases; nucleotides not matched to a gene: 22. The CDR3 DNA sequence: TGCAGTGCTAGAGAGGGGAGGATGGCTAGCGGGGGGGCCCGACCGATTGAGACCCAGTACTTC. It is translated as CSAREGRMASGGARPIETQYF.

The V gene is TRBV12-3 or TRBV12-4, the J gene TRBJ2-3; 9 nucleotides line up with TRBD2. CDR3 length: 16 amino acids. The ends lost 5 bases at V and 3 bases at J; junction bases unmatched: 9. The CDR3 DNA follows: TGTGCCAGCAGTCCGACTAGCGGAGTTAGAACAGATACGCAGTATTTT. Translating gives CASSPTSGVRTDTQYF.

This clonotype was counted a few times. V is TRBV9 and J is TRBJ1-5, with D maybe TRBD1 (6 bases). The V gene lost 4 bases and the J gene lost 0 bases, with 14 bases spanning the gap. Germline assignment: CDR1 SGDLS and CDR2 YYNGEE. CDR3 length: 16 residues. DNA of the CDR3: TGTGCCAGCAGCACCACCCAGGGGATTAGCAATCAGCCCCAGCATTTT. This gives the protein CASSTTQGISNQPQHF.

In this sample, this clonotype turned up a few times. The chain is built from TRBV20-1 and TRBJ1-5; D perhaps matches TRBD1 (5 bases). Germline CDR1 reads DFQATT; CDR2 reads SNEGSKA (reference sequence). The CDR3 totals 13 residues. Trimming cost V 5 bases and J 11 bases, with 19 bases left between them. CDR3: CSAGKENGGAQHF. In nucleotides, the CDR3 is TGCAGTGCTGGAAAGGAGAACGGGGGGGCCCAGCATTTT.

This clonotype was seen a handful of times. The V call is TRBV29-1, the J call TRBJ1-1; D remains unclear. CDR1 is SQVTM, CDR2 ANQGSEA, per germline. Trimming cost V 4 bases and J 1 base, with 10 bases left between them. The CDR3 contains 13 residues. The DNA of the CDR3 is TGCAGCGTTGCAGGCAGGCAGAACACTGAAGCTTTCTTT. It is translated as CSVAGRQNTEAFF.

V and J are TRBV12-3 or TRBV12-4 and TRBJ2-3; TRBD2 agrees at 13 bases. The CDR3 is 17 residues long. The ends lost 5 bases at V and 6 bases at J; junction bases unmatched: 11. This CDR3 is CASSTYRTSGRTDTQYF. The DNA of the CDR3 is TGTGCCAGCAGTACTTACAGGACTAGCGGGAGAACCGATACGCAGTATTTT.

The V gene is TRBV12-3 or TRBV12-4, the J gene TRBJ1-5, with D unresolved. The CDR3 consists of 13 residues. The ends were cut back, 6 bases at V and 4 bases at J, with 10 bases in the middle. The CDR3 sequence is CASSPDPNQPQHF. The CDR3 nucleotides read TGTGCCAGCAGCCCCGACCCTAATCAGCCCCAGCATTTT.